In this sample, the clone carrying this T cell receptor beta chain turned up once. This sample is part of a study of cytomegalovirus exposure and HLA in healthy donors. With 60 Vbeta and 13 Jbeta primers, the PCR was carried out. The assay was immunoSEQ multiplex PCR, and TCRdb's table has in-frame clones only and misses some. The data hold 100,000 to 150,000 clones, with 65% to 75% observed a single time. The sample consisted of PBMCs. The TCR originated in a woman in her forties or fifties in good health and CMV-seropositive.

This CDR3 reads CASSSRPSGGAGNEQFF. CDR3 DNA: TGTGCCAGCAGCTCCCGACCATCCGGGGGGGCGGGGAATGAGCAGTTCTTC. The chain recombines TRBV9 with TRBJ2-1, with 8 bases matching TRBD2. In germline, CDR1 is SGDLS, CDR2 YYNGEE. The V and J ends lost 4 bases and 7 bases, in that order; junction bases with no gene match: 16. The CDR3 loop spans 17 amino acids.